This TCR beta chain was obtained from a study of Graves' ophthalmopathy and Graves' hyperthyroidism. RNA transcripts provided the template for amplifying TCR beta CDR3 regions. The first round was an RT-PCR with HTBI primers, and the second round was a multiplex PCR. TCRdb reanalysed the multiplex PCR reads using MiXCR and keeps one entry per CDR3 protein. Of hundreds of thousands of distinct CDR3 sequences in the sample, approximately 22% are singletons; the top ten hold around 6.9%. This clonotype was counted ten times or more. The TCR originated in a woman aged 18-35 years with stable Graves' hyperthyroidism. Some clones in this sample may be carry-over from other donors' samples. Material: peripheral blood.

CDR3 sequence reads: CASSPGGYYGYTF. Written as DNA, the CDR3 is TGTGCCAGCAGCCCAGGGGGGTACTATGGCTACACCTTC. The chain links TRBV11-2 to TRBJ1-2, with TRBD1 matching 7 bases. Germline loops: CDR1 SGHAT, CDR2 FQNNGV. V gave up 5 bases and J gave up 3 bases; unmatched junction bases: 3. The CDR3 is 13 amino acids.